These T cell receptor beta chains were read from a single sample in a study of Ad26.COV2.S vaccination and SARS-CoV-2 variants. This table comes from immunoSEQ multiplex PCR, and its TCRdb copy is limited to in-frame clones, with some not included. Of 510,000 or so clones in the sample, 87% were seen once. Sequenced material: peripheral blood, taken in a trial of Ad26.COV2.S vaccine versus placebo. The receptors originated from a person aged 18-65 years who received the Ad26.COV2.S COVID-19 vaccine or a placebo. Each CDR3 is given with its conserved first and last residue. The order of the fields is D gene, CDR3 length, J gene, V gene, clone size, CDR3 DNA, CDR3 protein. The D gene is left open where the match is weak. Where a row states a size, it is once, few, many or the class of an expanded clone; other rows omit it.

>.|17|TRBJ2-3|TRBV5-6|.
TGTGCCAGCAGCTTTTCCTCTGGGGACTCGGGCACAGATACGCAGTATTTT
CASSFSSGDSGTDTQYF
>.|14|TRBJ1-6|TRBV19|.
TGTGCCAGTAGTGAAGCCCAAAGTAATTCACCCCTCCACTTT
CASSEAQSNSPLHF
>TRBD2|17|TRBJ2-3|TRBV19|.
TGTGCCAGTAGTATGAGCGGGAGGGCCGTCGGCACAGATACGCAGTATTTT
CASSMSGRAVGTDTQYF
>.|12|TRBJ2-4|TRBV28|.
TGTGCCGCAAGGGGTGGCAAAAACATTCAGTACTTC
CAARGGKNIQYF
>TRBD2|15|TRBJ2-3|TRBV9|.
TGTGCCAGCAGCGTAGTTTCTAGCGGACCAGATACGCAGTATTTT
CASSVVSSGPDTQYF
>TRBD2|16|TRBJ2-2|TRBV18|.
TGTGCCAGCTCATCGAAAGCGGGAGCGAACACCGGGGAGCTGTTTTTT
CASSSKAGANTGELFF
>.|13|TRBJ1-2|TRBV27|few
TGTGCCAGCAGCGAGGGACAAAACAATGGCTACACCTTC
CASSEGQNNGYTF
>.|14|TRBJ2-5|TRBV19|.
TGTGCCAGTAGTATATCCACGGGTGGGGAGACCCAGTACTTC
CASSISTGGETQYF
>.|16|TRBJ2-2|TRBV5-1|.
TGCGCCAGCAGCCCCCGGGACACCCCGGGCACCGGGGAGCTGTTTTTT
CASSPRDTPGTGELFF
>.|13|TRBJ2-2|TRBV30|.
TGTGCCTGGAGTGCGGAGAGAGGTGGGGAGCTGTTTTTT
CAWSAERGGELFF
>TRBD1|15|TRBJ1-6|TRBV25-1|.
TGTGCCAGCAGTGCCACAGGGGGCGTAGATTCACCCCTCCACTTT
CASSATGGVDSPLHF
>.|15|TRBJ1-2|TRBV9|.
TGTGCCAGCAGCCTGGCCATCTGGGCTAACTATGGCTACACCTTC
CASSLAIWANYGYTF
>TRBD1|14|TRBJ2-1|TRBV19|.
TGTGCCAGTAGCCCGGACAGGTGGACCGGTGAGCAGTTCTTC
CASSPDRWTGEQFF
>.|13|TRBJ2-7|TRBV4-2|.
TGTGCCAGCAGCCATTCTTTAACCTACGAGCAGTACTTC
CASSHSLTYEQYF
>.|16|TRBJ2-4|TRBV6-5|once
TGTGCCAGCAGTTACTCCCGCCCCGGGACGGGAAACATTCAGTACTTC
CASSYSRPGTGNIQYF
>TRBD1|16|TRBJ1-5|TRBV5-3|.
TGTGCCAGAAGCCAGCCCGGACAGGACAGCAATCAGCCCCAGCATTTT
CARSQPGQDSNQPQHF
>.|16|TRBJ1-5|TRBV18|.
TGTGCCAGCTCACCAACACAGGGAATGGGCAATCAGCCCCAGCATTTT
CASSPTQGMGNQPQHF
>.|13|TRBJ1-1|TRBV18|.
TGTGCCAGCTCACAGGACAGAAACACTGAAGCTTTCTTT
CASSQDRNTEAFF
>TRBD1|15|TRBJ2-7|TRBV5-1|.
TGCGCCAGCAGCCACGGGACAGGGAGATTGAGGGAGCAGTACTTC
CASSHGTGRLREQYF
>.|15|TRBJ2-2|TRBV11-3|.
TGTGCCAGCAGCTTAGCGGGAGATAACACCGGGGAGCTGTTTTTT
CASSLAGDNTGELFF
>.|13|TRBJ1-2|TRBV9|.
TGTGCCAGCAGCGACGACAGGCTCTATGGCTACACCTTC
CASSDDRLYGYTF
>.|14|TRBJ2-5|TRBV4-1|.
TGCGCCAGCAGCCTAAGGGCCCCTCGGGAGACCCAGTACTTC
CASSLRAPRETQYF
>.|12|TRBJ2-3|TRBV7-9|.
TGTGCCAGCAGCTTAGATGTAGATACGCAGTATTTT
CASSLDVDTQYF
>TRBD2|17|TRBJ2-1|TRBV4-3|.
TGCGCCAGCAGCCAGCAGACTAGCGGGAGGGCCTACAATGAGCAGTTCTTC
CASSQQTSGRAYNEQFF
>TRBD2|16|TRBJ2-1|TRBV6-1|.
TGTGCCAGCAGTGATAGCGGGATAGCAACCTACAATGAGCAGTTCTTC
CASSDSGIATYNEQFF
>.|16|TRBJ2-3|TRBV28|.
TGTGCCAGCAGTTTATGGGGTTTAGGGAACACAGATACGCAGTATTTT
CASSLWGLGNTDTQYF
>.|14|TRBJ1-4|TRBV3-1/TRBV3-2|once
TGTGCCAGCAGCCAGGACATGGGTAATGAAAAACTGTTTTTT
CASSQDMGNEKLFF
>TRBD2|16|TRBJ2-1|TRBV7-7|.
TGTGCCAGCAGCTTGCAGGGCCCCGGGACTAGCGATGAGCAGTTCTTC
CASSLQGPGTSDEQFF
>.|13|TRBJ1-1|TRBV27|.
TGTGCCAGCAGTTGGGGAATGAACACTGAAGCTTTCTTT
CASSWGMNTEAFF
>.|16|TRBJ2-2|TRBV24-1|.
TGTGCCACCTCAACGGGCGGGCAGGCGAACACCGGGGAGCTGTTTTTT
CATSTGGQANTGELFF
>TRBD1|15|TRBJ1-2|TRBV19|.
TGTGCCAGTAGTATAGATATGACAGGGGTGCCTGGCTACACCTTC
CASSIDMTGVPGYTF
>.|11|TRBJ1-2|TRBV28|.
TGTGCCAGCAGTCGGGGGGCTGGCTACACCTTC
CASSRGAGYTF
>.|14|TRBJ1-2|TRBV3-1/TRBV3-2|.
TGTGCCAGCAACCAGAGAGGGACTTCCTATGGCTACACCTTC
CASNQRGTSYGYTF
>TRBD1|13|TRBJ1-1|TRBV6-4|.
TGTGCCAGCAGGGACAGGTCGAACACTGAAGCTTTCTTT
CASRDRSNTEAFF
>TRBD2|16|TRBJ2-7|TRBV5-4|.
TGTGCCAGCAGCTGGGGGGCGAGCGGGAGCTCCTACGAGCAGTACTTC
CASSWGASGSSYEQYF
>.|10|TRBJ2-3|TRBV20-1|.
TGCAGTGCTCCAGGACATACGCAGTATTTT
CSAPGHTQYF
>.|16|TRBJ2-4|TRBV7-2|.
TGTGCCAGCAGCTTAGCGGGCCTCTCCCCAAAAAACATTCAGTACTTC
CASSLAGLSPKNIQYF
>.|16|TRBJ2-1|TRBV4-2|.
TGTGCCAGCAGCCAAGATAACAGAATGGGCCGCAATGAGCAGTTCTTC
CASSQDNRMGRNEQFF
>.|14|TRBJ1-6|TRBV30|once
TGTGCCTGGGGAGGCCTACAGGGAAATTCACCCCTCCACTTT
CAWGGLQGNSPLHF
>.|13|TRBJ1-4|TRBV30|.
TGTGCCTGGGGAGGATCCGTTAATGAAAAACTGTTTTTT
CAWGGSVNEKLFF
>.|14|TRBJ1-2|TRBV6-6|.
TGTGCCAGCAGTTACTCGAGAGGGAACTATGGCTACACCTTC
CASSYSRGNYGYTF
>.|16|TRBJ1-1|TRBV19|.
TGTGCCAGTAGTCCACTCGGTTGGGGGTTGAACACTGAAGCTTTCTTT
CASSPLGWGLNTEAFF
>.|13|TRBJ2-5|TRBV19|.
TGTGCCAGCGGCAGGGAGGGGGGGGAGACCCAGTACTTC
CASGREGGETQYF
>.|11|TRBJ2-7|TRBV7-2|.
TGTGCCAGCAGCCCGGAGTACGAGCAGTACTTC
CASSPEYEQYF
>TRBD2|16|TRBJ2-1|TRBV4-1|.
TGCGCCAGCAGCCAAGATGGGCTAGCGGGAGACAATGAGCAGTTCTTC
CASSQDGLAGDNEQFF